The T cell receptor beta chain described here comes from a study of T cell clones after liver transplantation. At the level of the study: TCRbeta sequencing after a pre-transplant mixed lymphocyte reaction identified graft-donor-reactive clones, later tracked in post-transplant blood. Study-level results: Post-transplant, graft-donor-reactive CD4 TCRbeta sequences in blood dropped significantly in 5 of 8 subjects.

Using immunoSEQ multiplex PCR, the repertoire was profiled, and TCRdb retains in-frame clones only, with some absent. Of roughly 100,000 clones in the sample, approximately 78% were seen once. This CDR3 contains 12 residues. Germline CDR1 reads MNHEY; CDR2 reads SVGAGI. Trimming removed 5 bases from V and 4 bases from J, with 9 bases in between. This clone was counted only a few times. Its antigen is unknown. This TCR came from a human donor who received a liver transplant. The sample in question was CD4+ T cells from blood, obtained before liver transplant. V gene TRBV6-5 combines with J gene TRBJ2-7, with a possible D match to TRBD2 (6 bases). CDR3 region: CASSAGLYEQYF. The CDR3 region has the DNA TGTGCCAGCAGTGCGGGGCTATACGAGCAGTACTTC.